This entry features one T cell receptor (beta chain) sequence. This CDR3 has 12 residues. The V end was cut by 4 bases, the J end by 7 bases, with 8 bases between. Looked up from germline, CDR1 is SGHDN and CDR2 is FVKESK. Libraries were prepared by immunoSEQ multiplex PCR; TCRdb keeps only in-frame clonotypes and omits some of them. The table lists approximately 28,000 clones, roughly nine tenths of them singletons, with 4.5% to 7% in the top ten. The data were taken from a study of T cell changes during pregnancy in multiple sclerosis. The origin of this receptor is a female donor with multiple sclerosis, enrolled in a pregnancy study. The sample was CD8+ T cells from peripheral blood mononuclear cells, taken before pregnancy. The rearrangement uses TRBV14 and TRBJ2-1; weak D call: TRBD2 (5 bases). CDR3 nucleotide sequence: TGTGCCAGCAGCCCGAGGAGGAATGAGCAGTTCTTC. Protein: CASSPRRNEQFF.